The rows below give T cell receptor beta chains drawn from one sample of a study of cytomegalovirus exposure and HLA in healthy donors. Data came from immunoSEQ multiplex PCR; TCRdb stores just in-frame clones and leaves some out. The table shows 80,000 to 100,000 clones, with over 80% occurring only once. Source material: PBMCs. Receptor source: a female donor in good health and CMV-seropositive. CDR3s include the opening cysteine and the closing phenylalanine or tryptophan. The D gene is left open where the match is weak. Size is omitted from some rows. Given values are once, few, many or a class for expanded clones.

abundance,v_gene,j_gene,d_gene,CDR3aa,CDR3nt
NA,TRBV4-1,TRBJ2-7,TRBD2,CASSQDSGSPSYEQYF,TGCGCCAGCAGCCAAGATAGCGGGAGTCCCTCCTACGAGCAGTACTTC
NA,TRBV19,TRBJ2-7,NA,CASSIIGGSEQYF,TGTGCCAGTAGTATAATTGGAGGGAGCGAGCAGTACTTC
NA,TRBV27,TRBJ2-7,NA,CASSPVLQAYEQYF,TGTGCCAGCAGTCCAGTACTACAGGCCTACGAGCAGTACTTC
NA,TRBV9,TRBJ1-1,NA,CASSARDIFTEAFF,TGTGCCAGCAGCGCCCGGGACATTTTCACTGAAGCTTTCTTT
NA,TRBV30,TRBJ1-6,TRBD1,CAWSVGDRGPNSPLHF,TGTGCCTGGAGTGTTGGGGACAGGGGACCGAATTCACCCCTCCACTTT
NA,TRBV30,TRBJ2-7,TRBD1,CAGTPGQVYEQYF,TGTGCCGGGACTCCGGGACAGGTCTACGAGCAGTACTTC
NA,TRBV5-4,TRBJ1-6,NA,CASSLGGWEANSPLHF,TGTGCCAGCAGCTTAGGAGGATGGGAGGCTAATTCACCCCTCCACTTT
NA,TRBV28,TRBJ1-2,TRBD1,CASGEAPGQGAANYGYTF,TGTGCCAGCGGAGAAGCCCCGGGACAGGGGGCCGCTAACTATGGCTACACCTTC
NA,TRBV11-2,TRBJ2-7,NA,CASSSPMVQGFEQYF,TGTGCCAGCAGTTCCCCGATGGTACAGGGCTTCGAGCAGTACTTC
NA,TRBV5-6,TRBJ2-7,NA,CASSLIIQGDYEQYF,TGTGCCAGCAGCTTGATAATACAGGGCGACTACGAGCAGTACTTC
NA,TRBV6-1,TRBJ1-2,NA,CASSATQENYGYTF,TGTGCCAGCAGTGCTACACAGGAAAACTATGGCTACACCTTC
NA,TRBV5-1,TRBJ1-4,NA,CASSLGAGTTNEKLFF,TGCGCCAGCAGCTTGGGGGCGGGAACTACTAATGAAAAACTGTTTTTT
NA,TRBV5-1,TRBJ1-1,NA,CASSAEAMNTEAFF,TGCGCCAGCAGCGCTGAAGCTATGAACACTGAAGCTTTCTTT
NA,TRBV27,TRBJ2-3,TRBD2,CASSRLAVSTDTQYF,TGTGCCAGCAGTCGACTAGCGGTTAGCACAGATACGCAGTATTTT
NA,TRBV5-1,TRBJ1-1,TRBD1,CASSHRQGRLDTEAFF,TGCGCCAGCAGCCATCGACAGGGTCGTTTGGACACTGAAGCTTTCTTT
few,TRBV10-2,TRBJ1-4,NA,CASSEAGGVFEKLFF,TGCGCCAGCAGTGAGGCTGGGGGGGTATTTGAAAAACTGTTTTTT
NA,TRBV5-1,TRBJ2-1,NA,CASSGSEQFF,TGCGCCAGCAGCGGGAGTGAGCAGTTCTTC
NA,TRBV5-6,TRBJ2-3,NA,CASSLPLSGDTQYF,TGTGCCAGCAGCCTACCTTTAAGTGGAGATACGCAGTATTTT
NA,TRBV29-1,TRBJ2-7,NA,CSVEIPGSSYEQYF,TGCAGCGTTGAAATTCCCGGGAGCTCCTACGAGCAGTACTTC
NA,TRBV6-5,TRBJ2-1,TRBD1,CASSLGTDNEQFF,TGTGCCAGCAGTCTCGGGACAGACAATGAGCAGTTCTTC
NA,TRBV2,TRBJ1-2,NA,CASSSTVYGYTF,TGTGCCAGCAGTTCGACAGTCTATGGCTACACCTTC
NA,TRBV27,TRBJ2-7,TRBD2,CASGPGLAYEQYF,TGTGCCAGCGGCCCGGGACTAGCCTACGAGCAGTACTTC
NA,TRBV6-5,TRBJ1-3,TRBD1,CASRPGQGGGNTIYF,TGTGCCAGCAGACCTGGACAGGGTGGCGGAAACACCATATATTTT
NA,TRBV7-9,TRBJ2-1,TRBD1,CASSPFGTGDNEQFF,TGTGCCAGCAGCCCATTTGGGACAGGGGATAATGAGCAGTTCTTC
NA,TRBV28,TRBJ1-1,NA,CASSLVTVGTEAFF,TGTGCCAGCAGTTTAGTGACAGTGGGCACTGAAGCTTTCTTT
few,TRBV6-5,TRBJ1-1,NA,CASGGKREANTEAFF,TGTGCCAGCGGGGGCAAACGGGAAGCGAACACTGAAGCTTTCTTT
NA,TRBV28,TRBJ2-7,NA,CASRGRQASYEQYF,TGTGCCAGCAGGGGTCGACAGGCCAGCTACGAGCAGTACTTC
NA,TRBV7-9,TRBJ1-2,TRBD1,CASSFQDRVNYGYTF,TGTGCCAGCAGCTTTCAGGACAGGGTTAACTATGGCTACACCTTC
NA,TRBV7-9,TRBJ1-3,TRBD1,CASSFPRQGIGNTIYF,TGTGCCAGCAGCTTTCCGAGACAGGGGATAGGAAACACCATATATTTT
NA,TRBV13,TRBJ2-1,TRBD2,CASSQGLAGGLDEQFF,TGTGCCAGCAGCCAAGGACTAGCGGGAGGGCTTGATGAGCAGTTCTTC
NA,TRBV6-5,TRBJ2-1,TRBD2,CASRPSGNSYNEQFF,TGTGCCAGCAGACCTAGCGGGAACTCCTACAATGAGCAGTTCTTC
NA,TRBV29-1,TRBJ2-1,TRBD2,CSVAGTSGSDNEQFF,TGCAGCGTTGCCGGGACTAGCGGGTCGGACAATGAGCAGTTCTTC
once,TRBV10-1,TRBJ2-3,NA,CASRPCRAQYF,TGCGCCAGCAGACCTTGCAGGGCGCAGTATTTT
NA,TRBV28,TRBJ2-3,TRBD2,CASSLPSGGTDTQYF,TGTGCCAGCAGTCTCCCTAGCGGGGGCACAGATACGCAGTATTTT
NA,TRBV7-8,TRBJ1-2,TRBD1,CASSSTGGYGYPF,TGTGCCAGCAGTTCAACAGGGGGATATGGCTACCCCTTC
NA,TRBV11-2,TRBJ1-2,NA,CASSPDTNYGYTF,TGTGCCAGCAGCCCGGACACAAACTATGGCTACACCTTC
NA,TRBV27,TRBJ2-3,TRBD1,CASSYTGGASDTQYF,TGTGCCAGCAGTTACACAGGGGGCGCGTCAGATACGCAGTATTTT
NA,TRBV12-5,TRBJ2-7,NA,CASGLAGNEQYF,TGTGCTAGTGGTTTGGCGGGGAACGAGCAGTACTTC
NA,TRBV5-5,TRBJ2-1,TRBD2,CASSFVSSGINEQFF,TGTGCCAGCAGCTTTGTTTCTAGCGGGATAAATGAGCAGTTCTTC
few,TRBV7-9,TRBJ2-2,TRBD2,CASSHREGLAGNTGELFF,TGTGCCAGCAGCCATCGGGAGGGCCTAGCGGGAAACACCGGGGAGCTGTTTTTT
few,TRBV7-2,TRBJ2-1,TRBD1,CASSRRGYNEQFF,TGTGCCAGCAGCCGCAGGGGGTACAATGAGCAGTTCTTC
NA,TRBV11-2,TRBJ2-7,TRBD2,CASSLELAGGSYEQYF,TGTGCCAGCAGCTTAGAACTAGCGGGGGGTTCCTACGAGCAGTACTTC
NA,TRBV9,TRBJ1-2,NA,CASSVEEGGYTF,TGTGCCAGCAGCGTAGAAGAGGGAGGCTACACCTTC
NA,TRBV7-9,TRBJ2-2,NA,CSSSLRQKIPNTGELFF,TGTTCCAGCAGCTTAAGACAGAAAATACCGAACACCGGGGAGCTGTTTTTT
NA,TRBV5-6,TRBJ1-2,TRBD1,CASRSDRGRIYGYTF,TGTGCCAGCAGATCGGACAGGGGGAGAATCTATGGCTACACCTTC
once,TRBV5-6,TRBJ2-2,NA,CASSFGENANTGELFF,TGTGCCAGCAGCTTCGGGGAGAACGCGAACACCGGGGAGCTGTTTTTT
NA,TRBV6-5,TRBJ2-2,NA,CASSYVGYTGELFF,TGTGCCAGCAGTTACGTCGGGTACACCGGGGAGCTGTTTTTT
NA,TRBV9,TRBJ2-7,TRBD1,CASSEGWDRRHEQYF,TGTGCCAGCAGCGAAGGTTGGGACAGGCGGCACGAGCAGTACTTC